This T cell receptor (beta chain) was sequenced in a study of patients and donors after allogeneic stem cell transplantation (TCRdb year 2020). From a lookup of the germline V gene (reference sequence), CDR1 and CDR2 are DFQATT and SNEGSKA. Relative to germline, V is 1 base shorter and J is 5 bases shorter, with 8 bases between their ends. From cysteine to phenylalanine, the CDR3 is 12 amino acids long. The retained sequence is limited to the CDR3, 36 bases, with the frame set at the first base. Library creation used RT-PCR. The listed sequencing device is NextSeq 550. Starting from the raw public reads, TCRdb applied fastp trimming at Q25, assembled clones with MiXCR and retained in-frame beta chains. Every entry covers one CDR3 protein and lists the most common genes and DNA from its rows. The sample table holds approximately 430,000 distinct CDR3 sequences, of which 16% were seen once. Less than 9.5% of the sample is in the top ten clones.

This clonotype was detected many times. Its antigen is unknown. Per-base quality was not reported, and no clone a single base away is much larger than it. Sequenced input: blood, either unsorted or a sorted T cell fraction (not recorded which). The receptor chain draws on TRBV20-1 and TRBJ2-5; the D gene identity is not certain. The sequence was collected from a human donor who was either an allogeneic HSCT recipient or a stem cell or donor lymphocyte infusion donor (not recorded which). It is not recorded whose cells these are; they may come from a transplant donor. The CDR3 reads CSARGVGETQYF. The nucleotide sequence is TGCAGTGCTAGAGGGGTAGGGGAGACCCAGTACTTC.